Shown below are 3 T cell receptor beta chains from a single sample sequenced in a study of T cells in tumors after PD-1 blockade. TCRdb's table, derived via immunoSEQ multiplex PCR, lists solely in-frame clones and lacks some. The sample includes 14,000 to 15,000 clones, almost 85% of them seen just once. The sequencing used PBMCs, collected after anti-PD-1 treatment. The source of these receptors is a human donor with basal cell carcinoma.

The chain has TRBV6-4 and TRBJ2-3, with 10 bases matching TRBD2. After removal of 6 bases from V and 5 bases from J, the junction contained 8 bases not matched to a gene. CDR3 length: 15 residues. The germline V gene encodes CDR1 MRHNA and CDR2 SNTAGT. CDR3 nucleotides: TGTGCCAGCAGCGACAGCGGGGGGGCCGGAGATACGCAGTATTTT. Translated: CASSDSGGAGDTQYF.

The rearrangement uses TRBV4-2 and TRBJ2-3; 8 nucleotides line up with TRBD2. Germline-derived CDR1 and CDR2 are LGHNA and YNFKEQ. The CDR3 loop spans 16 amino acids. The V segment lost 10 bases and the J segment 2 bases; nucleotides outside the gene matches: 14. Here the CDR3 DNA reads TGTGCCACCTCGAGAGGCACTAGCGGAAACACAGATACGCAGTATTTT. Its protein is CATSRGTSGNTDTQYF.

J is TRBJ2-1 and V is TRBV7-9, with a weak D call TRBD2 (6 bases). Trimming took off 2 bases at V and 7 bases at J, with 12 bases between the two ends. The germline CDR1 and CDR2 sequences are SEHNR and FQNEAQ (reference sequence). The CDR3 is 14 amino acids. The chain's CDR3 is CASSLTGVGNEQFF. CDR3 in DNA: TGTGCCAGCAGCTTAACGGGAGTGGGGAATGAGCAGTTCTTC.